This TCR beta chain was obtained from a study of a mutant IDH1 vaccine in newly diagnosed glioma. On the study more broadly: Of treated patients, roughly 62% were men and approximately 40% women, averaging 40.4 years. Patients' prior therapy spanned radiotherapy, temozolomide, or both; most underwent both. Study-wide points: It was over 85% of patients that developed vaccine-induced immune responses.

Data came from immunoSEQ multiplex PCR; TCRdb stores just in-frame clones and leaves some out. In the table there are 15,000 to 20,000 clones, around four fifths of which are singletons. The CDR3 covers 14 residues. V lost 4 bases and J lost 1, with 12 bases in between. Germline CDR1 and CDR2: SGHNT and YYREEE (reference sequence). With respect to this clone: Its antigen is undetermined.

Sample time point: baseline, week 1 (first vaccination visit). The treatment here: pre-vaccination baseline after standard-of-care therapy. This sequence joins TRBV5-4 and TRBJ2-7; no definite D call. The sequencing used PBMCs, collected from a glioma patient treated with radiotherapy, temozolomide or both. This TCR was sampled from a man between 35 and 55 years old with glioma. Written as DNA, the CDR3 is TGTGCCAGCAGCCCCTCGACCCAGTCCTACGAGCAGTACTTC. Its protein is CASSPSTQSYEQYF. The complete variable domain, with remaining parts taken from reference TRBV5-4 and TRBJ2-7, reads ETGVTQSPTHLIKTRGQQVTLRCSSQSGHNTVSWYQQALGQGPQFIFQYYREEENGRGNFPPRFSGLQFPNYSSELNVNALELDDSALYLCASSPSTQSYEQYFGPGTRLTVT.